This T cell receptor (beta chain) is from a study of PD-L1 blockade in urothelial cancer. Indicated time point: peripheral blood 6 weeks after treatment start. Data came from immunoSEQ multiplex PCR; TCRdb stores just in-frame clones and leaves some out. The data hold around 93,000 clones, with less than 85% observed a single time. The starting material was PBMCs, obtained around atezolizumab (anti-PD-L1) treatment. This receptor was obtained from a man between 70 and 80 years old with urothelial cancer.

The CDR3 sequence: CASSYSIVNRGYEQYF. CDR3 coding DNA: TGTGCCAGCAGTTACTCGATAGTCAACCGCGGCTACGAGCAGTACTTC. The rearrangement uses TRBV6-5 and TRBJ2-7; D is ambiguous. V was cut by 0 bases and J by 3 bases, with 15 bases left in between. The CDR3 covers 16 residues. Germline-derived CDR1 and CDR2 are MNHEY and SVGAGI.